This record concerns one T cell receptor beta chain sequence. The data belong to a study of blood T cells in healthy people across ages. A second roughly 6 to 11 cycle PCR used barcoded and J-beta primers. From the 5' RACE reads, TCRdb called clonotypes with MiXCR, one entry per CDR3 protein. This table holds about 1.7 million distinct CDR3 sequences, 28% found once. The CDR3 runs 15 residues. Per the germline V gene, CDR1 is SGHRS and CDR2 is YFSETQ. Germline trimming cut 0 bases from V and 1 base from J; bases unmatched to any gene: 1. Each sample had at least 6 million PBMCs isolated. The sequenced sample consisted of blood. This TCR derives from a woman aged 25-40 years in good health. The chain joins TRBV5-1 to TRBJ2-1; 7 nucleotides match TRBD2. In nucleotides, the CDR3 is TGCGCCAGCAGCTTGGCACTAGCGTCCTACAATGAGCAGTTCTTC. Translated, it gives CASSLALASYNEQFF.